This T cell receptor (beta chain) is from a study of blood T cell repertoires in COVID-19. For the study at large: Acute and convalescent COVID-19 samples came from the United States, Italy and Spain. From T cells, B-cell-depleted T cells, or PBMCs came the material, which was cDNA or gDNA.

Seattle's enrolled individuals joined amid active infection and were then monitored longitudinally. Original analysis: Reference gene primer amplification gave estimated nucleated cell counts. TCRdb keeps only in-frame clones here, not all; method: immunoSEQ multiplex PCR. The V and J calls and clone size were taken over from that table, and D and trimming were inferred from the DNA. The sample includes some 180,000 clones, approximately 86% of them seen just once. The ends were cut back, 1 base at V and 3 bases at J, with 10 bases in the middle. Germline CDR1 is MGHRA and CDR2 is YSYEKL. The CDR3 length is 15 residues.

V gene TRBV4-1 combines with J gene TRBJ1-5; possibly TRBD1 for D (5 bases). Material: peripheral blood. This TCR was recovered from a woman at least 80 years old with COVID-19, enrolled during active disease. The CDR3 here is CASSQVVGLNQPQHF. The CDR3 region has the DNA TGCGCCAGCAGCCAAGTCGTGGGGCTCAATCAGCCCCAGCATTTT.